This is a list of T cell receptor beta chains from one sample in a study of CD8+CD57+ T cells in acquired aplastic anemia. In TCRdb, the reads were re-called with MiXCR into one record per CDR3 protein. The sample contains some 410,000 distinct CDR3 sequences, about two thirds of which appear only once. The sequenced sample was sorted CD4+, CD8+, or CD8+CD57+ T cells (not recorded which) from PBMCs. Receptor source: a human donor in good health, serving as a control. Both conserved end residues are part of each CDR3. Each record gives: clone size, V gene, CDR3 length, J gene, CDR3 protein. Expanded clones are given a class, and other clones once, few, many or no size at all.

abundance: NA
v_gene: TRBV7-2
len: 12
j_gene: NA
CDR3aa: CASSYRGPPLHF

abundance: many
v_gene: TRBV2
len: 14
j_gene: TRBJ1-1
CDR3aa: CASSEQAGGTEAFF

abundance: NA
v_gene: TRBV5-4
len: 15
j_gene: TRBJ2-7
CDR3aa: CASSALAELNYEQYF

abundance: NA
v_gene: TRBV5-1
len: 12
j_gene: TRBJ1-1
CDR3aa: CASSQTGQGAFF

abundance: once
v_gene: TRBV20-1
len: 15
j_gene: TRBJ1-6
CDR3aa: CSASPDYNEPSPLHF

abundance: NA
v_gene: TRBV11-2
len: 15
j_gene: TRBJ2-5
CDR3aa: CASSLIGAGQETQYF

abundance: NA
v_gene: TRBV6-4
len: 14
j_gene: TRBJ2-5
CDR3aa: CATCGSGYRETQYF

abundance: NA
v_gene: TRBV7-2
len: 13
j_gene: TRBJ1-4
CDR3aa: CASSLVRNKKLFF

abundance: many
v_gene: TRBV14
len: 16
j_gene: TRBJ1-1
CDR3aa: CASSQRRGSLNTEAFF

abundance: few
v_gene: TRBV10-3
len: 13
j_gene: TRBJ1-2
CDR3aa: CAISESTGGGYTF

abundance: NA
v_gene: TRBV6-5
len: 11
j_gene: TRBJ1-4
CDR3aa: CASSGQRKLFF

abundance: NA
v_gene: TRBV20-1
len: 17
j_gene: TRBJ2-6
CDR3aa: CSARYRQGNSGANVLTF

abundance: many
v_gene: TRBV12-3/TRBV12-4
len: 13
j_gene: TRBJ1-2
CDR3aa: CASSLVQGVGYTF

abundance: NA
v_gene: TRBV5-6
len: 14
j_gene: TRBJ2-2
CDR3aa: CASSLPGHTGELFF

abundance: NA
v_gene: TRBV5-1
len: 15
j_gene: TRBJ2-3
CDR3aa: CASSLGRAGGNEQYF

abundance: NA
v_gene: TRBV10-3
len: 14
j_gene: TRBJ1-1
CDR3aa: CAISESRGNTEAFF

abundance: NA
v_gene: TRBV7-8
len: 14
j_gene: TRBJ2-7
CDR3aa: CASSLGGPDYEQYF

abundance: NA
v_gene: TRBV15
len: 13
j_gene: TRBJ1-3
CDR3aa: CATKKGSGNTIYF

abundance: many
v_gene: TRBV4-3
len: 13
j_gene: TRBJ1-5
CDR3aa: CASSQGRAQPQHF

abundance: NA
v_gene: TRBV7-9
len: 14
j_gene: TRBJ1-1
CDR3aa: CASSLGTEASYTFF

abundance: many
v_gene: TRBV14
len: 15
j_gene: TRBJ2-1
CDR3aa: CASSRLSGGAYEQFF

abundance: once
v_gene: TRBV25-1
len: 14
j_gene: TRBJ1-6
CDR3aa: CASRLAGGNSPLHF

abundance: NA
v_gene: TRBV6-1
len: 15
j_gene: TRBJ1-1
CDR3aa: CASSKDRGGNTEAFF

abundance: NA
v_gene: TRBV7-8
len: 13
j_gene: TRBJ1-4
CDR3aa: CASSPRDREKLFF

abundance: many
v_gene: TRBV20-1
len: 14
j_gene: TRBJ1-2
CDR3aa: CSARGQGENYGYTF

abundance: NA
v_gene: TRBV15
len: 17
j_gene: TRBJ2-1
CDR3aa: CATSSPPGLAAHNEQFF

abundance: NA
v_gene: TRBV7-9
len: 16
j_gene: TRBJ1-1
CDR3aa: CASSVAGQGVFTEAFF

abundance: NA
v_gene: TRBV20-1
len: 13
j_gene: TRBJ2-3
CDR3aa: CSAPDTGMNTQYF

abundance: many
v_gene: TRBV7-2
len: 15
j_gene: TRBJ1-1
CDR3aa: CASSPRRWVGTEAFF

abundance: NA
v_gene: TRBV7-2
len: 14
j_gene: TRBJ1-6
CDR3aa: CASSRTPTNSPLTF

abundance: NA
v_gene: TRBV10-1
len: 14
j_gene: TRBJ2-7
CDR3aa: CASKGQDSSYEQYF

abundance: NA
v_gene: TRBV29-1
len: 12
j_gene: TRBJ1-2
CDR3aa: CSVEGVDYGYTF

abundance: NA
v_gene: TRBV14
len: 13
j_gene: TRBJ1-1
CDR3aa: CASSQDLNNRAFF

abundance: NA
v_gene: TRBV14
len: 14
j_gene: TRBJ2-3
CDR3aa: CASSPDRGGAPHYF

abundance: NA
v_gene: TRBV15
len: 16
j_gene: NA
CDR3aa: CATSRDEGPNNSPLHF

abundance: NA
v_gene: TRBV14
len: 15
j_gene: TRBJ1-6
CDR3aa: CASSWNVESNSPFHF

abundance: few
v_gene: TRBV9
len: 15
j_gene: TRBJ2-7
CDR3aa: CASSPRTSGTSEQYF

abundance: NA
v_gene: TRBV12-3/TRBV12-4
len: 15
j_gene: TRBJ1-5
CDR3aa: CASSLMGQSNQPQHF

abundance: NA
v_gene: TRBV19
len: 15
j_gene: NA
CDR3aa: CASSSPRRGAYEQYF

abundance: many
v_gene: TRBV7-6
len: 16
j_gene: TRBJ2-7
CDR3aa: CASSTHTGGASYEQYF

abundance: many
v_gene: TRBV7-2
len: 12
j_gene: TRBJ2-7
CDR3aa: CASSSSGDEQYF

abundance: NA
v_gene: TRBV20-1
len: 14
j_gene: TRBJ2-5
CDR3aa: CSARERRAKETQYF

abundance: NA
v_gene: TRBV13
len: 15
j_gene: TRBJ1-4
CDR3aa: CASSLEATGLQELFF

abundance: many
v_gene: TRBV20-1
len: 13
j_gene: TRBJ1-5
CDR3aa: CSASDRGEQPQHF

abundance: NA
v_gene: TRBV7-9
len: 15
j_gene: TRBJ1-2
CDR3aa: CASTRVQDEQNGYTF

abundance: many
v_gene: TRBV6-6
len: 13
j_gene: TRBJ1-5
CDR3aa: CASTDRGTQPQHF

abundance: few
v_gene: TRBV2
len: 15
j_gene: TRBJ1-1
CDR3aa: CASIRGGSKDTEAFF

abundance: few
v_gene: TRBV7-7
len: 13
j_gene: TRBJ2-1
CDR3aa: CASSLAKGNEQFF

abundance: once
v_gene: TRBV7-2
len: 15
j_gene: TRBJ1-5
CDR3aa: CASSFRPGGKQPQHF

abundance: once
v_gene: TRBV11-1
len: 18
j_gene: TRBJ2-3
CDR3aa: CASSEPGTSGGVGDTQYF

abundance: NA
v_gene: TRBV19
len: 14
j_gene: TRBJ1-1
CDR3aa: CASANRALNTEAFF

abundance: NA
v_gene: TRBV20-1
len: 14
j_gene: TRBJ1-5
CDR3aa: CSARVGTSNQPQHF